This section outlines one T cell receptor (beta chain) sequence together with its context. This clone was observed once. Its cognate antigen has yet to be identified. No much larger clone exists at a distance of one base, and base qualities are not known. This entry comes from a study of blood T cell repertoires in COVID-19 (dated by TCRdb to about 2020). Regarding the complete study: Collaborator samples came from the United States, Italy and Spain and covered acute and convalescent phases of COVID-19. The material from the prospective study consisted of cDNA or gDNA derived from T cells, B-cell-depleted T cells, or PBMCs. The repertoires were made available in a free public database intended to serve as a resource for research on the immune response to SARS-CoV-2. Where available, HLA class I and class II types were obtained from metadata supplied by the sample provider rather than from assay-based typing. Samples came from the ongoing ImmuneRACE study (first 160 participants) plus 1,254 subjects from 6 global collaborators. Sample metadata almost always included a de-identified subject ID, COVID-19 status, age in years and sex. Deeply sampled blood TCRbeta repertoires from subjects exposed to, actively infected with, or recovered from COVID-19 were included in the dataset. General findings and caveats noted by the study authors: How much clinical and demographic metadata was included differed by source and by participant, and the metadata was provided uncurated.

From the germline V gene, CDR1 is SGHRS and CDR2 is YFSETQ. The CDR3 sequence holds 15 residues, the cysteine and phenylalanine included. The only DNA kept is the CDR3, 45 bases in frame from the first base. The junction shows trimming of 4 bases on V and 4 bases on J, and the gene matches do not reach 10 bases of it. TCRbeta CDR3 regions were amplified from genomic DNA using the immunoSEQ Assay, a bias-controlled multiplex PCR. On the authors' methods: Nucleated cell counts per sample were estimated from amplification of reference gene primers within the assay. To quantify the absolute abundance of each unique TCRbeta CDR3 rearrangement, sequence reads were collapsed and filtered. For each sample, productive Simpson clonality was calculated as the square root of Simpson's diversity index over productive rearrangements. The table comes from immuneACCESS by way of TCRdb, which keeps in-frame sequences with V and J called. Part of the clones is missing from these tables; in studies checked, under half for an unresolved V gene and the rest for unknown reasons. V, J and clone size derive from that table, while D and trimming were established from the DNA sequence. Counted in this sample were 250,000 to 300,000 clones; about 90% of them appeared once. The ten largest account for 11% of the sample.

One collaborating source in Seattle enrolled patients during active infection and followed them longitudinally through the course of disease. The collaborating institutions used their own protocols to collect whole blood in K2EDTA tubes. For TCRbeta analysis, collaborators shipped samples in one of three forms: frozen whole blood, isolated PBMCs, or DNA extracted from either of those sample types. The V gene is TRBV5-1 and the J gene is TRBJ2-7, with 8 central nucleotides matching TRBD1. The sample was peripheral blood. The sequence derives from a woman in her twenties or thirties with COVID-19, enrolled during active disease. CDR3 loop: CASSRQTGASYEQYF. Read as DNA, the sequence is TGCGCCAGCAGCCGGCAGACAGGGGCATCGTACGAGCAGTACTTC.